These 22 T cell receptor beta chains came from one sample sequenced in a study of blood T cell repertoires in COVID-19. TCRdb keeps only in-frame clones here, not all; method: immunoSEQ multiplex PCR. The top ten clones hold around 2.6% of a sample with roughly 260,000 clones, about nine tenths of them seen once. The specimen sequenced was peripheral blood. The origin of the receptors is a person aged 18 to 35 with COVID-19, enrolled during active disease.

This clone appeared a few times. The chain is built from TRBV7-2 and TRBJ1-5; the D gene is possibly TRBD1 (6 bases). The CDR3 totals 15 residues. The germline V and J ends were trimmed by 5 bases and 3 bases, with 14 bases remaining between them. CDR1 is SGHTA and CDR2 is FQGNSA in the germline V gene. CDR3 DNA: TGTGCCAGCAGCCGGTCGTGGGGGCCCAATCAGCCCCAGCATTTT. Protein product: CASSRSWGPNQPQHF.

The chain employs TRBV6-1 and TRBJ2-2; D might be TRBD2 (6 bases). V was pared by 3 bases and J by 6 bases, with 17 bases between. CDR1 and CDR2 from the germline V gene are MNHNS and SASEGT. The CDR3 has 16 amino acids. CDR3 nucleotides: TGTGCCAGCAGTGACCCGGGACTTACGTTTCCCGGGGAGCTGTTTTTT. It encodes CASSDPGLTFPGELFF.

V gene TRBV28 combines with J gene TRBJ1-6; D call uncertain. V lost 5 bases and J lost 7, with 9 bases in between. This CDR3 is 13 amino acids long. Germline V gene data show CDR1 as MDHEN and CDR2 as SYDVKM. CDR3 nucleotides: TGTGCCAGCAGTCCAATCGGGAATTCACCCCTCCACTTT. The encoded protein is CASSPIGNSPLHF.

The CDR3 DNA is TGTGCCAGCAGTTTTCCGGGGGGAGGTTCAGACTACGAGCAGTACTTC. Encoded protein: CASSFPGGGSDYEQYF. The chain recombines TRBV28 with TRBJ2-7, with 7 nucleotides matching TRBD2. Trimming removed 3 bases from V and 3 bases from J; junction bases left unmatched: 11. Germline values: CDR1 MDHEN, CDR2 SYDVKM. This CDR3 comprises 16 residues. Complete variable domain (other parts from reference TRBV28 and TRBJ2-7): DVKVTQSSRYLVKRTGEKVFLECVQDMDHENMFWYRQDPGLGLRLIYFSYDVKMKEKGDIPEGYSVSREKKERFSLILESASTNQTSMYLCASSFPGGGSDYEQYFGPGTRLTVT.

The rearrangement links TRBV4-2 to TRBJ2-1; no definite D call. V was trimmed by 4 bases and J by 1 base, leaving 8 bases between them. Per the germline V gene, CDR1 is LGHNA and CDR2 is YNFKEQ. The CDR3 has 14 amino acids. The CDR3 loop is CASSPPLSYNEQFF. The DNA of the CDR3 is TGTGCCAGCAGCCCCCCCCTGTCCTACAATGAGCAGTTCTTC.

The chain has TRBV6-6 and TRBJ2-7; D is unclear. V shed 2 bases and J shed 4 bases, with 9 bases lying between them. Looked up from germline, CDR1 is MNHNY and CDR2 is SVGAGI (reference sequence). The CDR3 has 13 amino acids. CDR3 nucleotides: TGTGCCAGCAGTTACGGCGGAACATACGAGCAGTACTTC. This encodes CASSYGGTYEQYF.

The chain has TRBV6-5 and TRBJ2-4; 7 nucleotides match TRBD2. The V and J ends lost 8 bases and 3 bases, in that order; junction bases with no gene match: 4. This CDR3 contains 13 residues. In germline, CDR1 is MNHEY, CDR2 SVGAGI. CDR3 sequence: CASGGEGKNIQYF. The CDR3 DNA is TGTGCCAGCGGGGGGGAAGGCAAAAACATTCAGTACTTC.

Only one count was recorded for this clone. The genes are TRBV4-1 and TRBJ2-3, with D maybe TRBD1 (6 bases). V was cut by 4 bases and J by 2 bases, with 13 bases left in between. Germline V gives CDR1 MGHRA, CDR2 YSYEKL. The CDR3 is 15 residues long. CDR3 amino acids: CASSLIRGITDTQYF. The DNA of the CDR3 is TGCGCCAGCAGCCTCATAAGGGGGATCACAGATACGCAGTATTTT.

The table lists this clone with a few counts. The rearrangement links TRBV10-3 to TRBJ2-7, with 10 nucleotides matching TRBD1. CDR1 is ENHRY, CDR2 SYGVKD, per germline. V shed 9 bases and J 2 bases; nucleotides not matched to a gene: 1. CDR3 length equals 12 residues. CDR3 nucleotide sequence: TGTGCCATGGGACAGGGGACCTACGAGCAGTACTTC. Its protein is CAMGQGTYEQYF.

This clone was observed once. The gene calls are TRBV2 and TRBJ1-1; 9 bases line up with TRBD1. The V gene end was trimmed by 6 bases and the J gene end by 4 bases; junction bases not matched to a gene: 6. Germline-derived CDR1 and CDR2 are SNHLY and FYNNEI. CDR3 length: 14 residues. Here the CDR3 DNA reads TGTGCCAGCAGGGGGCTGACAGGGGGCACTGAAGCTTTCTTT. Amino acids: CASRGLTGGTEAFF.

This chain joins TRBV4-1 and TRBJ2-1; 9 bases line up with TRBD1. This CDR3 spans 16 amino acids. Germline-derived CDR1 and CDR2 are MGHRA and YSYEKL. The V segment lost 2 bases and the J segment 7 bases; nucleotides outside the gene matches: 9. The CDR3 here is CASSQTGQGHRNEQFF. The CDR3 nucleotides are TGCGCCAGCAGCCAAACCGGACAGGGGCATAGGAATGAGCAGTTCTTC.

The chain couples TRBV11-2 to TRBJ1-1, with a possible D match to TRBD1 (6 bases). Germline V gives CDR1 SGHAT, CDR2 FQNNGV. V lost 7 bases and J lost 7, with 13 bases in between. This CDR3 is 12 amino acids long. CDR3 region: CASITDSLEAFF. CDR3 sequence (DNA): TGTGCCAGCATCACGGACAGTCTTGAAGCTTTCTTT.

V usage is TRBV7-2 and J usage is TRBJ2-1; weak D call: TRBD2 (5 bases). CDR1 and CDR2 (germline): SGHTA, FQGNSA. This CDR3 has 15 amino acids. Trimming took 6 bases from V and 10 from J, leaving 22 bases between them. CDR3 in amino acids: CASRVAYGERHEQFF. In DNA form, the CDR3 reads TGTGCCAGCAGAGTAGCATACGGGGAGCGTCACGAGCAGTTCTTC.

CDR3 in DNA: TGTGCCAGCAGCTTCGAGATGTACCAAGAGACCCAGTACTTC. Translated: CASSFEMYQETQYF. The rearrangement joins TRBV11-2 to TRBJ2-5, with unresolved D. The CDR3 has 14 residues. V was pared by 3 bases and J by 0 bases, with 8 bases between. Germline CDR1 SGHAT, CDR2 FQNNGV. The full variable domain, with the rest looked up from reference TRBV11-2 and TRBJ2-5, is EAGVAQSPRYKIIEKRQSVAFWCNPISGHATLYWYQQILGQGPKLLIQFQNNGVVDDSQLPKDRFSAERLKGVDSTLKIQPAKLEDSAVYLCASSFEMYQETQYFGPGTRLLVL.

This chain connects TRBV19 to TRBJ2-2; D perhaps matches TRBD1 (5 bases). The length of the CDR3 is 14 residues. Trimming cost V 3 bases and J 3 bases, with 8 bases left between them. Germline CDR1 LNHDA, CDR2 SQIVND (reference sequence). CDR3 nucleotide sequence: TGTGCCAGTAGTATCGACAGTCACACCGGGGAGCTGTTTTTT. It codes for CASSIDSHTGELFF.

The chain carries TRBV12-5 and TRBJ2-7; D not certain. Trimming removed 2 bases from V and 6 bases from J, with 8 bases in between. CDR1 LGHNT and CDR2 FRNRAP come from the germline V gene. The length of the CDR3 is 12 residues. The CDR3 reads CASGLPPGEQYF. The CDR3 DNA reads as TGTGCTAGTGGTTTGCCCCCCGGCGAGCAGTACTTC.

This chain connects TRBV19 to TRBJ2-2; D perhaps matches TRBD1 (6 bases). The germline gives CDR1 LNHDA, CDR2 SQIVND (reference sequence). This CDR3 has 15 residues. Deletions cut 4 bases from V and 2 bases from J, with 11 bases between. CDR3 region: CASSKRQDNTGELFF. In DNA, the CDR3 is TGTGCCAGTAGTAAACGACAGGACAACACCGGGGAGCTGTTTTTT.

This clone was seen a few times. The rearrangement uses TRBV24-1 and TRBJ1-5, with 7 bases lining up with TRBD1. Trimming took 7 bases from V and 2 from J; bases not matched to a gene: 4. The CDR3 totals 14 residues. Germline V gene sequence: CDR1 KGHDR, CDR2 SFDVKD. CDR3 region: CATSGTVGNQPQHF. Here the CDR3 DNA reads TGTGCCACCAGCGGGACAGTGGGCAATCAGCCCCAGCATTTT.

The V call is TRBV27, the J call TRBJ1-5; tentatively, D is TRBD1 (5 bases). The CDR3 loop spans 14 amino acids. CDR1 MNHEY and CDR2 SMNVEV come from the germline V gene (reference sequence). With 3 bases removed from V and 3 bases from J, the gap between germline ends came to 9 bases. The CDR3 region has the DNA TGTGCCAGCAGTTTGGGGGGGGACAATCAGCCCCAGCATTTT. Translating it yields CASSLGGDNQPQHF.

The CDR3 DNA sequence: TGTGCCATCACCCGGGACAGGGGGGGCTTCTATGGCTACACCTTC. As protein: CAITRDRGGFYGYTF. The chain combines TRBV10-3 with TRBJ1-2; 11 bases match TRBD1. The germline gives CDR1 ENHRY, CDR2 SYGVKD. The V and J ends lost 7 bases and 4 bases, in that order; junction bases with no gene match: 8. The CDR3 spans 15 residues.

A few counts support this clone. V and J are TRBV15 and TRBJ2-1, with a tentative D call TRBD2 (6 bases). Germline V gene lookup returns CDR1 LNHNV and CDR2 YYDKDF (reference sequence). Trimming removed 3 bases from V and 8 bases from J, with 14 bases in between. CDR3 length equals 14 residues. CDR3 loop: CATSRPGTSHEQFF. CDR3 nucleotides: TGTGCCACCAGCAGGCCCGGGACTTCTCATGAGCAGTTCTTC.

The rearrangement links TRBV6-5 to TRBJ1-5, with 10 bases lining up with TRBD1. There are 15 residues in the CDR3. Germline lookup yields CDR1 MNHEY and CDR2 SVGAGI. The V gene end was trimmed by 6 bases and the J gene end by 4 bases; junction bases not matched to a gene: 6. CDR3 protein: CASSRKGQGNQPQHF. The CDR3 nucleotides are TGTGCCAGCAGCCGAAAGGGACAGGGGAATCAGCCCCAGCATTTT.